The 25 T cell receptor beta chains presented below share a single source sample, sequenced in a study of blood T cells in healthy people across ages. Using a J-beta primer mix together with a sample-barcoded 5' primer, a second PCR was run for about 6 to 11 cycles. From the 5' RACE reads, TCRdb called clonotypes with MiXCR, one entry per CDR3 protein. The repertoire includes about 930,000 distinct CDR3 sequences, 29% of them detected once, and about 10% sits in the top ten. The sample was also reused in another study, on T cells of mothers and their children.

Sequences were obtained from blood. The origin of the receptors is a woman in her 40s in good health.

V is TRBV20-1 and J is TRBJ1-1; no reliable D call. In germline, CDR1 is DFQATT, CDR2 SNEGSKA (reference sequence). The CDR3 runs 14 residues. The ends were cut back, 3 bases at V and 1 base at J, with 12 bases in the middle. In DNA, the CDR3 is TGCAGTGCTAGTAAGGCTGGAGGGAACACTGAAGCTTTCTTT. Its translation: CSASKAGGNTEAFF.

On this clonotype itself: A junction end diverges from the germline sequence, so it may reflect a read error. CDR3 in amino acids: CASSFTGTLETQYF. In DNA, the CDR3 is TGTGCTAGCAGCTTTACCGGGACTCTCGAGACCCAGTACTTC. The V call is TRBV7-7, the J call TRBJ2-5; D possibly corresponds to TRBD2 (6 bases). The CDR3 contains 14 residues. Germline CDR1 and CDR2: SSHAT and FNYEAQ (reference sequence).

This chain uses TRBV20-1 with TRBJ1-5, with D maybe TRBD1 (6 bases). The germline V gene has CDR1 DFQATT and CDR2 SNEGSKA (reference sequence). There are 15 residues in the CDR3. The V and J ends lost 0 bases and 1 base respectively, with 10 bases between them. The CDR3 region is CSARDAGASNQPQHF. The CDR3, as DNA: TGCAGTGCTAGAGACGCAGGGGCCAGCAATCAGCCCCAGCATTTT.

This clonotype was detected only a few times. The V call is TRBV20-1, the J call TRBJ1-6, with D unclear. V gave up 0 bases and J gave up 7 bases, with 16 bases separating them. The CDR3 runs 16 residues. Germline CDR1 DFQATT, CDR2 SNEGSKA (reference sequence). CDR3 region: CSARDLGRSMNSPLHF. In nucleotides, the CDR3 is TGCAGTGCTAGAGATCTCGGGCGGAGTATGAATTCACCCCTCCACTTT.

This clonotype was picked up a small number of times. The gene calls are TRBV20-1 and TRBJ1-2, with 9 bases lining up with TRBD1. Germline V gives CDR1 DFQATT, CDR2 SNEGSKA (reference sequence). The junction had 9 bases not matched to a gene; V was cut back by 3 bases and J by 4 bases. This CDR3 spans 15 amino acids. The CDR3 DNA follows: TGCAGTGCTAGGGCGCGACAGGGGGTAGGCTATGGCTACACCTTC. Protein sequence: CSARARQGVGYGYTF.

This clonotype was picked up a small number of times. This may stem from a read error, because a much larger clone lies one nucleotide away. The genes are TRBV11-2 and TRBJ1-2; a weak D match, TRBD1 (6 bases). V lost 3 bases and J 8 bases, leaving 13 bases between the germline ends. The CDR3 is 13 residues long. Germline V CDR1 and CDR2: SGHAT, FQNNGV. This chain's CDR3 is CASSLGGRGGYTF. The CDR3 DNA sequence: TGTGCCAGCAGCTTGGGGGGGCGCGGCGGCTACACCTTC.

This clonotype was observed many times. V gene TRBV18 combines with J gene TRBJ2-1, with D perhaps given as TRBD1 or TRBD2 (5 bases each). Germline V gene lookup returns CDR1 KGHSH and CDR2 LQKENI. The CDR3 is made up of 14 amino acids. The germline V and J ends were trimmed by 6 bases and 5 bases, with 14 bases remaining between them. The CDR3 DNA follows: TGTGCCAGCTCTCCGGGGCGGACCAACAATGAGCAGTTCTTC. This codes for CASSPGRTNNEQFF. The complete variable domain, with remaining parts taken from reference TRBV18 and TRBJ2-1, reads NAGVMQNPRHLVRRRGQEARLRCSPMKGHSHVYWYRQLPEEGLKFMVYLQKENIIDESGMPKERFSAEFPKEGPSILRIQQVVRGDSAAYFCASSPGRTNNEQFFGPGTRLTVL.

This clonotype appeared a few times. A read error is possible here, since a much larger clone lies one base away. The chain combines TRBV2 with TRBJ2-7, with D tentatively TRBD1 or TRBD2 (5 bases each). The V and J ends lost 6 bases and 5 bases respectively, with 17 bases between them. Per germline, CDR1 SNHLY and CDR2 FYNNEI. This CDR3 has 14 residues. The CDR3 DNA reads TGTGCCAGCAGGGGGACGGTCGGGCTCCACGAGCAGTACTTC. Its translation: CASRGTVGLHEQYF.

The chain employs TRBV12-3 or TRBV12-4 and TRBJ1-2, with 9 bases identical to TRBD1. The CDR3 extends over 14 amino acids. J lost 7 bases, V lost 3 bases, and 6 bases had no gene match. Here the CDR3 DNA reads TGTGCCAGCAGTTTGATTGGGACAGGGTTTGGCTACACCTTC. It translates to CASSLIGTGFGYTF.

The chain is built from TRBV14 and TRBJ2-1; possible D gene TRBD2, 6 bases. This CDR3 has 14 amino acids. Germline CDR1 and CDR2: SGHDN and FVKESK. Trimming took off 4 bases at V and 7 bases at J, with 14 bases between the two ends. The CDR3 DNA reads TGTGCCAGCAGCCCCCGGGGCGGGGAGAATGAGCAGTTCTTC. Encoded protein: CASSPRGGENEQFF.

This clonotype has more than one count but fewer than ten. The chain couples TRBV4-3 to TRBJ1-3; tentative D call: TRBD1 (5 bases). Germline CDR1 and CDR2: LGHNA and YSLEER. The CDR3 spans 16 residues. With 0 bases removed from V and 0 bases from J, the gap between germline ends came to 9 bases. The CDR3 sequence: CASSQDTGSSGNTIYF. CDR3 DNA sequence: TGCGCCAGCAGCCAAGATACAGGAAGCTCTGGAAACACCATATATTTT.

This clonotype was seen repeatedly, ten times or more. This chain links TRBV6-5 with TRBJ1-2, with 8 bases identical to TRBD1. CDR1 is MNHEY and CDR2 is SVGAGI in the germline V gene. This CDR3 contains 13 residues. V gave up 7 bases and J gave up 7 bases; unmatched junction bases: 8. CDR3 coding DNA: TGTGCCAGCACCCGACAGGGGCTGGGTGGCTACACCTTC. This codes for CASTRQGLGGYTF.

This clonotype was seen only a few times. This chain connects TRBV5-4 to TRBJ1-2; D might be TRBD1 (6 bases). In germline, CDR1 is SGHNT, CDR2 YYREEE (reference sequence). Trimming stripped 2 bases from V and 6 bases from J, with 11 bases between. The CDR3 sequence is 13 residues long. The CDR3 reads CASSLEGEHGYTF. The CDR3 DNA reads TGTGCCAGCAGCTTAGAGGGGGAACATGGCTACACCTTC.

V and J are TRBV10-3 and TRBJ2-3; D might be TRBD2 (6 bases). The CDR3 has 14 residues. The V end lost 2 bases, the J end lost 2 bases, and 8 bases lay between the germline ends. Germline values: CDR1 ENHRY, CDR2 SYGVKD. Written as DNA, the CDR3 is TGTGCCATCAGTGAGAGGGACTTCACAGATACGCAGTATTTT. Its protein product is CAISERDFTDTQYF.

This clonotype was seen a few times. This CDR3 is CATSSSGSYEQYF. The CDR3 DNA reads as TGTGCCACCTCTTCTAGCGGCTCCTACGAGCAGTACTTC. This chain uses TRBV24-1 with TRBJ2-7, with 7 nucleotides matching TRBD2. V trimming: 9 bases; J trimming: 0 bases; junction bases outside the gene matches: 4. This CDR3 region has 13 residues. CDR1 and CDR2 (germline): KGHDR, SFDVKD.

This chain connects TRBV6-4 to TRBJ2-1; 9 bases agree with TRBD2. The J segment lost 7 bases and the V segment lost 0 bases, leaving 4 bases of the junction unmatched. The CDR3 contains 15 residues. CDR1 is MRHNA and CDR2 is SNTAGT in the germline V gene. The CDR3 DNA is TGTGCCAGCAGTGACTCGGGACTAGCCGGTAATGAGCAGTTCTTC. As protein: CASSDSGLAGNEQFF.

In DNA form, the CDR3 reads TGTGCCAGCAGTTTATTGGGCTTACGGCCCCAGCCCCAGCATTTT. Its translation is CASSLLGLRPQPQHF. The genes are TRBV28 and TRBJ1-5; D ambiguous. CDR1 and CDR2 from the germline V gene are MDHEN and SYDVKM. Between the trimmed V and J ends, which lost 1 base and 7 bases, there was a span of 14 bases. The CDR3 has 15 amino acids.

This clonotype was seen at least ten times. This rearrangement joins TRBV29-1 to TRBJ1-2, with 8 positions matching TRBD1. There are 14 residues in the CDR3. J gave up 0 bases and V 2 bases, and 2 bases lay outside the gene matches. Germline values: CDR1 SQVTM, CDR2 ANQGSEA. CDR3 in DNA: TGCAGCGTTGAACTGACAGGGGCTAACTATGGCTACACCTTC. It translates to CSVELTGANYGYTF.

CDR3: CASSPLRTSEDEQFF. In DNA, the CDR3 is TGTGCCAGCTCACCACTCCGGACTAGCGAAGATGAGCAGTTCTTC. V usage is TRBV18 and J usage is TRBJ2-1, with TRBD2 identical over 9 bases. The CDR3 length is 15 residues. V lost 1 base and J lost 8; bases outside the gene matches: 6. Germline loops: CDR1 KGHSH, CDR2 LQKENI.

The chain uses TRBV3-1 and TRBJ2-3; 9 bases line up with TRBD1. V was pared by 7 bases and J by 4 bases, with 12 bases of the junction left unmatched. The CDR3 covers 16 residues. Germline values: CDR1 LGHDT, CDR2 YNNKEL (reference sequence). CDR3 DNA sequence: TGTGCCAGCATCCAGATTTGGGACAGGGAAGCAGATACGCAGTATTTT. Encoded protein: CASIQIWDREADTQYF.

This clonotype has more than one count but fewer than ten. V gene TRBV7-9 combines with J gene TRBJ2-7; the D call may be TRBD1 or TRBD2 (6 bases each). The CDR3 runs to 14 residues. In germline, CDR1 is SEHNR, CDR2 FQNEAQ (reference sequence). The ends were cut back, 4 bases at V and 10 bases at J, with 20 bases in the middle. The CDR3 here is CASSYIGQTSPQYF. In nucleotides, the CDR3 is TGTGCCAGCAGCTACATCGGACAGACTAGTCCACAGTACTTC.

The rearrangement uses TRBV28 and TRBJ2-1, with 9 bases identical to TRBD2. The CDR3 spans 16 residues. The V segment lost 5 bases and the J segment 5 bases; nucleotides outside the gene matches: 10. Germline loops: CDR1 MDHEN, CDR2 SYDVKM. CDR3 sequence: CASSPLSGGRDNEQFF. The DNA of the CDR3 is TGTGCCAGCAGTCCGCTCAGCGGGGGGAGGGACAATGAGCAGTTCTTC. Full variable domain (outside the CDR3, taken from reference TRBV28 and TRBJ2-1): DVKVTQSSRYLVKRTGEKVFLECVQDMDHENMFWYRQDPGLGLRLIYFSYDVKMKEKGDIPEGYSVSREKKERFSLILESASTNQTSMYLCASSPLSGGRDNEQFFGPGTRLTVL.

This clonotype occurred many times. This rearrangement joins TRBV28 to TRBJ1-2; 8 positions agree with TRBD1. The V and J ends lost 3 bases and 7 bases, in that order; junction bases with no gene match: 7. The CDR3 sequence is 14 residues long. From germline, CDR1 is MDHEN and CDR2 SYDVKM. CDR3: CASSFSDRAGGYTF. In DNA, the CDR3 is TGTGCCAGCAGTTTCTCGGACAGGGCTGGTGGCTACACCTTC.

This clonotype was detected ten times or more. This chain uses TRBV20-1 with TRBJ2-5, with TRBD2 matching over 8 bases. The CDR3 runs 15 residues. Germline values: CDR1 DFQATT, CDR2 SNEGSKA (reference sequence). The V gene end was trimmed by 6 bases and the J gene end by 2 bases; junction bases not matched to a gene: 11. In DNA, the CDR3 is TGCAGTGCCAACCGCGGCGGGGGGCTACAAGAGACCCAGTACTTC. Protein product: CSANRGGGLQETQYF.

The rearrangement joins TRBV5-6 to TRBJ2-3; TRBD1 matches at 7 bases. The CDR3 is made up of 17 amino acids. Germline V CDR1 and CDR2: SGHDT, YYEEEE. Germline trimming cut 4 bases from V and 4 bases from J; bases unmatched to any gene: 15. The CDR3 DNA follows: TGTGCCAGCAGCCCCCTTGGCAGGGGGATCCGGGCAGATACGCAGTATTTT. It encodes CASSPLGRGIRADTQYF.